Many counts were recorded for the clone carrying this T cell receptor beta chain. Its target is not known. After removal of 4 bases from V and 2 bases from J, the junction contained 4 bases not matched to a gene. The CDR3 length is 15 residues. Looked up from germline, CDR1 is LNHDA and CDR2 is SQIVND (reference sequence). This entry is derived from a study of T cells in Graves' hyperthyroidism and ophthalmopathy. The study's findings and limits: Most clonotypes that expanded in the thyroid above 0.001 also showed up in blood.

TCR beta CDR3 sequences were amplified from RNA transcripts. Carried out on the TCR CDR3, a first-round RT-PCR used the HTBI primer set. In TCRdb, the multiplex PCR reads were re-called with MiXCR into one record per CDR3 protein. The sample contains approximately 370,000 distinct CDR3 sequences, 15% to 20% of which appear only once. The rearrangement joins TRBV19 to TRBJ2-5, with TRBD2 matching 10 bases. The clonotype was recovered from a woman aged 30 to 39 with Graves' hyperthyroidism that later progressed to Graves' ophthalmopathy. The sequenced sample was blood. The CDR3 coding sequence is TGTGCCAGTAGTAGTCTGGGACTAGCGCAAGAGACCCAGTACTTC. It yields the protein CASSSLGLAQETQYF.